Shown below are 25 T cell receptor beta chains from a single sample sequenced in a study of T-cell memory formation after mild COVID-19. Via MiXCR, TCRdb re-called the 5' RACE reads, giving one row per CDR3 protein. The sample carries about 190,000 distinct CDR3 sequences, 20% to 25% recorded once. Sequenced: PBMCs or a T cell subset sorted from them (not recorded which). These receptor sequences come from an adult woman who had mild COVID-19 (a few samples of this study predate the infection). Cell type and time point are not known.

This chain connects TRBV15 to TRBJ2-2, with 10 bases aligning to TRBD2. This CDR3 region has 17 residues. CDR1 is LNHNV and CDR2 is YYDKDF in the germline V gene (reference sequence). The V and J ends lost 3 bases and 4 bases, in that order; junction bases with no gene match: 8. DNA of the CDR3: TGTGCCACCAGCAGGAAAGCGGGAGGGCCATCCACCGGGGAGCTGTTTTTT. Protein product: CATSRKAGGPSTGELFF.

The table lists this clonotype with a few counts. The genes are TRBV5-5 and TRBJ2-1; 8 bases fit TRBD2. Germline V gene sequence: CDR1 SGHKS, CDR2 YYEKEE (reference sequence). V was pared by 2 bases and J by 7 bases, with 5 bases of the junction left unmatched. The CDR3 sequence is 14 residues long. The CDR3 loop is CASSLGLAPNEQFF. The CDR3 DNA follows: TGTGCCAGCAGCTTAGGACTAGCCCCAAATGAGCAGTTCTTC.

V usage is TRBV7-8 and J usage is TRBJ2-7, with TRBD2 matching over 9 bases. This CDR3 has 17 residues. Germline V lookup: CDR1 SGHVS, CDR2 FQNEAQ. Germline trimming cut 5 bases from V and 0 bases from J; bases unmatched to any gene: 11. The CDR3 DNA is TGTGCCAGCAGCCTAGGGCTAGCGGGACTTTTCTCCTACGAGCAGTACTTC. Amino acid sequence: CASSLGLAGLFSYEQYF.

This clonotype was seen a handful of times. The chain links TRBV9 to TRBJ2-2; TRBD1 matches at 9 bases. Germline V lookup: CDR1 SGDLS, CDR2 YYNGEE. V shed 5 bases, J shed 3 bases, and the junction held 8 bases outside the gene matches. The CDR3 spans 16 residues. CDR3 amino acids: CASSATGTGYTGELFF. In DNA, the CDR3 is TGTGCCAGCAGTGCTACCGGGACAGGGTACACCGGGGAGCTGTTTTTT.

This clonotype was seen a few times. The CDR3 DNA is TGCAGTGCGACCGCTCCTGGGCGAGGCGGGTACGAGCAGTACTTC. Translated: CSATAPGRGGYEQYF. The chain uses TRBV20-1 and TRBJ2-7; possible D gene TRBD2, 5 bases. V lost 6 bases and J 4 bases, leaving 22 bases between the germline ends. Germline lookup yields CDR1 DFQATT and CDR2 SNEGSKA (reference sequence). The CDR3 contains 15 residues.

This clonotype was seen a handful of times. The chain recombines TRBV7-9 with TRBJ2-1, with 11 bases matching TRBD1. The CDR3 totals 15 residues. V gave up 5 bases and J gave up 4 bases; unmatched junction bases: 4. The germline CDR1 and CDR2 sequences are SEHNR and FQNEAQ (reference sequence). CDR3 in DNA: TGTGCCAGCAGCAACCGGGACAGGGGGTACAATGAGCAGTTCTTC. This encodes CASSNRDRGYNEQFF. The full variable domain, with the rest looked up from reference TRBV7-9 and TRBJ2-1, is DTGVSQNPRHKITKRGQNVTFRCDPISEHNRLYWYRQTLGQGPEFLTYFQNEAQLEKSRLLSDRFSAERPKGSFSTLEIQRTEQGDSAMYLCASSNRDRGYNEQFFGPGTRLTVL.

J is TRBJ2-1 and V is TRBV24-1; D uncertain. The CDR3 loop spans 13 amino acids. Per the germline V gene, CDR1 is KGHDR and CDR2 is SFDVKD. V gave up 4 bases and J gave up 7 bases, with 10 bases separating them. The CDR3 is CATSEEGWNEQFF. The CDR3 nucleotides read TGTGCCACCAGTGAGGAAGGGTGGAATGAGCAGTTCTTC.

The V gene is TRBV7-9, the J gene TRBJ2-3, with TRBD1 matching over 7 bases. The CDR3 runs 14 residues. CDR1 and CDR2 (germline): SEHNR, FQNEAQ (reference sequence). The V and J ends lost 3 bases and 6 bases, in that order; junction bases with no gene match: 6. The CDR3 nucleotides are TGTGCCAGCAGCTTTGTGACAGGGTTTGATACGCAGTATTTT. This translates into CASSFVTGFDTQYF.

The chain couples TRBV4-3 to TRBJ2-7; D is perhaps TRBD1 (6 bases). Germline CDR1 LGHNA, CDR2 YSLEER. Trimming left V 0 bases short and J 3 bases short, with 12 bases between. The CDR3 has 15 residues. Here the CDR3 reads CASSQDRGLYYEQYF. The CDR3, as DNA: TGCGCCAGCAGCCAAGACAGGGGCCTCTACTACGAGCAGTACTTC.

This clonotype turned up a few times. The V gene is TRBV5-1, the J gene TRBJ1-1; D is ambiguous. In germline, CDR1 is SGHRS, CDR2 YFSETQ. V gave up 0 bases and J gave up 3 bases, with 9 bases separating them. The CDR3 covers 14 residues. The CDR3 reads CASSLVPGDTEAFF. The CDR3 nucleotides are TGCGCCAGCAGCTTGGTCCCCGGGGACACTGAAGCTTTCTTT.

This chain links TRBV18 with TRBJ1-2, with D perhaps TRBD1 (5 bases). This CDR3 comprises 15 residues. The germline V and J ends were trimmed by 0 bases and 1 base, with 9 bases remaining between them. Germline V lookup: CDR1 KGHSH, CDR2 LQKENI. The CDR3 spells CASSPPGGVNYGYTF. In DNA form, the CDR3 reads TGTGCCAGCTCACCACCGGGGGGAGTTAACTATGGCTACACCTTC.

The chain employs TRBV15 and TRBJ2-3, with 10 bases identical to TRBD1. Trimming at V came to 3 bases and at J to 2 bases, leaving 5 bases not matched to a gene. Germline V gives CDR1 LNHNV, CDR2 YYDKDF (reference sequence). The CDR3 consists of 16 residues. The CDR3 loop reads CATSSSGQGNTDTQYF. The CDR3 DNA reads TGTGCCACCAGCAGCTCGGGACAGGGGAACACAGATACGCAGTATTTT.

This clonotype was seen only a few times. DNA of the CDR3: TGTGCCACCAGCAGAGAATCGGCTCTCAGGTATGAGCAGTTCTTC. Translating gives CATSRESALRYEQFF. The V gene is TRBV15, the J gene TRBJ2-1; unclear D gene. From germline, CDR1 is LNHNV and CDR2 YYDKDF (reference sequence). V was shortened by 0 bases and J by 8 bases, with 14 bases between the two germline ends. CDR3 length equals 15 residues.

This clonotype appeared a few times. V and J are TRBV27 and TRBJ1-5, with D tentatively TRBD1 (6 bases). V lost 5 bases, J lost 3 bases, and 11 bases lay in between. The CDR3 length is 14 residues. Germline-derived CDR1 and CDR2 are MNHEY and SMNVEV (reference sequence). CDR3 in DNA: TGTGCCAGCAGTCTTCAGGGGACCAATCAGCCCCAGCATTTT. Translated, it gives CASSLQGTNQPQHF.

The CDR3 spells CASSNNYEQYF. CDR3 DNA sequence: TGTGCCAGCAGTAATAACTACGAGCAGTACTTC. V and J are TRBV6-6 and TRBJ2-7; no reliable D call. CDR1 and CDR2 (germline): MNHNY, SVGAGI (reference sequence). The CDR3 is made up of 11 amino acids. The germline V and J ends were trimmed by 5 bases and 3 bases, with 5 bases remaining between them.

The sample holds a few counts of this clonotype. The V gene is TRBV20-1, the J gene TRBJ1-1; the match to TRBD1 covers 12 bases. V was pared by 5 bases and J by 8 bases, with 6 bases of the junction left unmatched. This CDR3 comprises 13 residues. Germline values: CDR1 DFQATT, CDR2 SNEGSKA (reference sequence). The CDR3 nucleotides are TGCAGTGCTGCCGGGACAGGGGGCGCGGAAGCTTTCTTT. This codes for CSAAGTGGAEAFF.

This clonotype is a singleton in its sample. V usage is TRBV12-3 or TRBV12-4 and J usage is TRBJ2-2; D is perhaps TRBD2 (6 bases). The V end lost 3 bases, the J end lost 2 bases, and 10 bases lay between the germline ends. The CDR3 extends over 15 amino acids. The CDR3 protein is CASSFPGGNTGELFF. The DNA for the CDR3 is TGTGCCAGCAGTTTCCCCGGGGGTAACACCGGGGAGCTGTTTTTT.

This clonotype was counted between two and nine times. The chain is built from TRBV27 and TRBJ2-2; the match to TRBD2 covers 11 bases. The CDR3 spans 15 residues. The V gene end was trimmed by 3 bases and the J gene end by 6 bases; junction bases not matched to a gene: 3. Looked up from germline, CDR1 is MNHEY and CDR2 is SMNVEV (reference sequence). CDR3 loop: CASSFSGGASGELFF. The CDR3 nucleotides are TGTGCCAGCAGTTTTAGCGGGGGGGCCTCCGGGGAGCTGTTTTTT.

The sample holds a few counts of this clonotype. This chain connects TRBV3-1 to TRBJ2-7, with TRBD2 matching 14 bases. Germline trimming cut 1 base from V and 7 bases from J; bases unmatched to any gene: 3. CDR1 and CDR2 (germline): LGHDT, YNNKEL (reference sequence). This CDR3 contains 15 residues. The CDR3 loop reads CASSQGGLAGVEQYF. Here the CDR3 DNA reads TGTGCCAGCAGCCAAGGGGGACTAGCGGGGGTTGAGCAGTACTTC.

The sample holds a few counts of this clonotype. V usage is TRBV5-1 and J usage is TRBJ2-7, with D perhaps assigned TRBD1 or TRBD2 (5 bases each). Germline values: CDR1 SGHRS, CDR2 YFSETQ. V was pared by 3 bases and J by 0 bases, with 16 bases between. CDR3 length: 16 residues. In DNA, the CDR3 is TGCGCCAGCAGCTCTGTCGGGTGGGGGTACTCCTACGAGCAGTACTTC. Translating gives CASSSVGWGYSYEQYF.

The CDR3 DNA is TGTGCCAGCAGCCGGTGGTCTGAGTACCAAGAGACCCAGTACTTC. Amino acid sequence: CASSRWSEYQETQYF. The genes are TRBV14 and TRBJ2-5; unclear D gene. The CDR3 is made up of 15 amino acids. The V gene lost 4 bases and the J gene lost 0 bases, with 12 bases spanning the gap. Germline loops: CDR1 SGHDN, CDR2 FVKESK.

In nucleotides, the CDR3 is TGCGCCAGCAGCCGGGGACTAGCGGGGCTTGGAAGCTCCTACAATGAGCAGTTCTTC. It is translated as CASSRGLAGLGSSYNEQFF. The chain is built from TRBV4-1 and TRBJ2-1, with 13 bases aligning to TRBD2. The CDR3 spans 19 residues. Germline values: CDR1 MGHRA, CDR2 YSYEKL. V lost 4 bases and J lost 0; bases outside the gene matches: 9.

This clonotype has just a few counts. The rearrangement links TRBV6-1 to TRBJ1-1; no clear D gene. Trimming left V 7 bases short and J 8 bases short, with 8 bases between. This CDR3 is 10 amino acids long. CDR1 MNHNS and CDR2 SASEGT come from the germline V gene. The chain's CDR3 is CASTLGEAFF. The CDR3 DNA sequence: TGTGCCAGCACCCTGGGAGAAGCTTTCTTT.

This clonotype appeared a few times. The chain carries TRBV7-9 and TRBJ2-1; TRBD2 aligns across 10 bases. The germline CDR1 and CDR2 sequences are SEHNR and FQNEAQ (reference sequence). Trimming at V came to 5 bases and at J to 5 bases, leaving 6 bases not matched to a gene. This CDR3 comprises 15 residues. The CDR3 DNA is TGTGCCAGCAGCCCCACTAGCGGGAAAAACAATGAGCAGTTCTTC. Protein product: CASSPTSGKNNEQFF.

V gene TRBV11-3 combines with J gene TRBJ1-4; TRBD1 agrees at 10 bases. This CDR3 region has 15 residues. Looked up from germline, CDR1 is SGHNT and CDR2 is YENEEA. After removal of 2 bases from V and 6 bases from J, the junction contained 3 bases not matched to a gene. CDR3 residues: CASSLFGQGDEKLFF. Written as DNA, the CDR3 is TGTGCCAGCAGCTTATTCGGACAGGGGGATGAAAAACTGTTTTTT.